These T cell receptor beta chains were read from a single sample in a study of tumor-infiltrating lymphocytes in primary liver carcinoma. A single record per CDR3 protein comes from TCRdb applying MiXCR to the multiplex PCR reads. This sample has fewer than 400,000 distinct CDR3 sequences, with around three fifths found just once. The specimen sequenced was peripheral blood. All receptors derive from a woman under 40 with primary liver carcinoma and hepatitis B virus infection. CDR3s include the opening cysteine and the closing phenylalanine or tryptophan. The D gene is left open where the match is weak. The size of a clone is reported for some rows only, either as once, few or many, or as a class for expanded clones.

DNA	CDR3	V	J	D	size	length
TGTGCCAGCAGCCGCCGGGTCGGGGGCAGCACAGATACGCAGTATTTT	CASSRRVGGSTDTQYF	TRBV7-8	TRBJ2-3	.	few	16
TGTGCCTGGAGTGTGGCAGCGACCTACAATGAGCAGTTCTTC	CAWSVAATYNEQFF	TRBV30	TRBJ2-1	.	few	14
TGTGCCATCCAAGCCAGGGAGTCCTCCGAGCAGTACTTC	CAIQARESSEQYF	TRBV10-3	TRBJ2-7	.	many	13
TGTGCCAGCAGCGAACGGACAGGGGGGATTTCTGGGGCCAACGTCCTGACTTTC	CASSERTGGISGANVLTF	TRBV4-2	TRBJ2-6	TRBD1	many	18
TGTGCCGGACCACGGGGGGGTGATACGCAGTATTTT	CAGPRGGDTQYF	TRBV6-2/TRBV6-3	TRBJ2-3	TRBD2	few	12
TGTGCCAGCTCACAGGACATCTACAATGAGCAGTTCTTC	CASSQDIYNEQFF	TRBV18	TRBJ2-1	.	.	13
TGTGCCAGCAGGGTGATGGGGACTGACGAGCAGTACTTC	CASRVMGTDEQYF	TRBV6-2/TRBV6-3	TRBJ2-7	.	few	13
TGTGCCAGCAGCCAAGATACAGCGAAACTCACAGATACGCGGTATTTT	CASSQDTAKLTDTRYF	TRBV4-2	TRBJ2-3	.	.	16
TGTGCTAGCAGCTTCTCTTTCACAGATACGCAGTATTTT	CASSFSFTDTQYF	TRBV5-8	TRBJ2-3	.	few	13
TGCGCCAGCAGCCAAGATCAGGGTTGGGATGGGCAGTTCTTC	CASSQDQGWDGQFF	TRBV4-1	TRBJ2-1	.	.	14
TGTGCCAGCAGTTTCAACCCCCGACAGGGTGTCTACGAGCAGTACTTC	CASSFNPRQGVYEQYF	TRBV6-6	TRBJ2-7	TRBD1	many	16
TGCAGCGTGGGACCGGGACAGGGGTCCGAGCGGTACTTC	CSVGPGQGSERYF	TRBV29-1	TRBJ2-7	TRBD1	.	13
TGTGCCTGGAGTGTTCCGGGGAGTCAGCCCCAGCATTTT	CAWSVPGSQPQHF	TRBV30	TRBJ1-5	.	.	13
TGTGCCAGCGGGTCATCCGGGGGCTACTATGGCTACACCTTC	CASGSSGGYYGYTF	TRBV5-6	TRBJ1-2	.	.	14
TGTACCAGCAGCCTACAGGGGTGGGCCCGGGAGCTGTTTTTT	CTSSLQGWARELFF	TRBV12-3/TRBV12-4	TRBJ2-2	TRBD1	.	14
TGTGCCAGCTGCTTAAACCAGGGGACTGAAGCTTTCTTT	CASCLNQGTEAFF	TRBV11-2	TRBJ1-1	.	.	13
TGTGCCAGCAGTTACTCGATCCGGCGGGAGAAAGAGACCCAGTACTTC	CASSYSIRREKETQYF	TRBV6-6	TRBJ2-5	TRBD2	.	16
TGTGCCAGCAGCTTAGAGGGCAGGGGTTATGGCTACACCTTC	CASSLEGRGYGYTF	TRBV11-2	TRBJ1-2	.	many	14
TGTGCCAGCAGCATAGGGACAGGGTGCACCGGGGAGCTGTTTTTT	CASSIGTGCTGELFF	TRBV11-3	TRBJ2-2	TRBD1	.	15
TGTGCCAGCGGCCATCAGCGGGTTCGTAATGAGCAGTTCTTC	CASGHQRVRNEQFF	TRBV11-2	TRBJ2-1	.	.	14
TGCGCCAGCAGTGAGTCGAGGACCGGGACTCAACCAACAGATACGCAGTATTTT	CASSESRTGTQPTDTQYF	TRBV10-2	TRBJ2-3	.	.	18
TGTGCCAGCAGCCTACGGGGACCTAGCGGGAGGGCCAACAATGAGCAGTTCTTC	CASSLRGPSGRANNEQFF	TRBV6-6	TRBJ2-1	TRBD2	many	18
TGTGCCAGTAGTAGGGACATCATGTCCACCGGGGAGCTGTTTTTT	CASSRDIMSTGELFF	TRBV19	TRBJ2-2	.	.	15
TGTGCCACTAAAGCGGTACTACAAGATACGGAGTATTTT	CATKAVLQDTEYF	TRBV10-3	TRBJ2-3	.	.	13
TGCGCCAGCAGCCGCAAGTTCCAGAACACAGATACGAAGTATTTT	CASSRKFQNTDTKYF	TRBV4-1	TRBJ2-3	.	.	15
TGTGCCAGCAGTTTATCACCAGGGCGACCCGACAATGAGCAGTTCTTC	CASSLSPGRPDNEQFF	TRBV28	TRBJ2-1	.	few	16
TGTGTCATCAGTTCGGGCAGGGGGGAAGTTTTCTTT	CVISSGRGEVFF	TRBV10-3	TRBJ1-1	TRBD1	once	12
TGTGCCAGCAGCTCTCGGTTAACAGTGGCTGAAGCTTTCTTT	CASSSRLTVAEAFF	TRBV5-6	TRBJ1-1	.	.	14
TGTGCCAGCAGCTTGTATGGACAGGCTTTATCCTTTGGCTACACCTTC	CASSLYGQALSFGYTF	TRBV5-6	TRBJ1-2	TRBD1	.	16
TGCAGCGTTGAAAGGGACAGCCTTAAAGCTTTCTTT	CSVERDSLKAFF	TRBV29-1	TRBJ1-1	TRBD1	.	12
TGTGCCATCAGTGAGTCGGGGACTAGCTACGAGCAGTACTTC	CAISESGTSYEQYF	TRBV10-3	TRBJ2-7	TRBD2	few	14
TGTGCCAGCAGTTACTCCGACAGCCGGGAGACCCAGTACTTC	CASSYSDSRETQYF	TRBV6-5	TRBJ2-5	.	.	14
TGTGCCAGCAGCCCCCCCCTTAGCGGGAGACTAGGGGGGCAGTACTTC	CASSPPLSGRLGGQYF	TRBV11-2	TRBJ2-7	TRBD2	once	16
TGTGCCAGCAGCTCCGCCCTTCAGGCACTGTTCTTC	CASSSALQALFF	TRBV12-3/TRBV12-4	TRBJ2-1	.	.	12
TGCGCCAGCAGCCGGCGGGCGGCGGCTTCTAATGAAAAACTGTTTTTT	CASSRRAAASNEKLFF	TRBV4-3	TRBJ1-4	.	few	16
TGTGCCAGCAGCTTGGATCTAACTAGCGGGAGCCCCACAGATACGCAGTATTTT	CASSLDLTSGSPTDTQYF	TRBV5-4	TRBJ2-3	TRBD2	few	18
TGTGCCAGCAGCCCTGCGACAGGGATCTCAAACACCATATATTTT	CASSPATGISNTIYF	TRBV12-3/TRBV12-4	TRBJ1-3	TRBD1	.	15
TGCAGTGCTAGGGGTACTAGCTCCTACGAGCAGTACTTC	CSARGTSSYEQYF	TRBV20-1	TRBJ2-7	.	.	13
TGTGCCAGCAGTTTCAGACGCCTCCTGGAGACCCAGTACTTC	CASSFRRLLETQYF	TRBV6-5	TRBJ2-5	.	.	14
TGTGCCAGCAACTTGGTGGCGGGGGGTCACAATGAGCAGTTCTTC	CASNLVAGGHNEQFF	TRBV5-6	TRBJ2-1	TRBD2	.	15
TGTGCCAGCAGCTCCATGTCCCGGGTTACGCCTTACGAGCAGTACTTC	CASSSMSRVTPYEQYF	TRBV11-2	TRBJ2-7	.	many	16
TGTGCCAGCAGCACTGGATTTGGGGCCAACGTCCTGACTTTC	CASSTGFGANVLTF	TRBV5-6	TRBJ2-6	.	few	14
TGCAGCGCCATGACATCTGGGACCGGCATTCCCTACGAACAGTACTTC	CSAMTSGTGIPYEQYF	TRBV29-1	TRBJ2-7	.	.	16
TGTGCCGGCAGTTTGAAGGGACAAGTTCCCGGGGAACTGTTTTTT	CAGSLKGQVPGELFF	TRBV12-3/TRBV12-4	TRBJ2-2	.	.	15
TGCGCCAGCAGCCAAGAGCCGGTAACTAGCGGGAGGACGGGGGTCACAGATACGCAGTATTTT	CASSQEPVTSGRTGVTDTQYF	TRBV4-3	TRBJ2-3	TRBD2	many	21